This passage covers 13 T cell receptor beta chains from one sample sequenced in a study of early T cells in non-severe SARS-CoV-2 infection. Using its own MiXCR run on the 5' RACE reads, TCRdb lists one record per CDR3 protein. Seen here are 40,000 to 45,000 distinct CDR3 sequences, about 6% observed once, and the top ten hold 20% to 25%. The material was whole blood, obtained at baseline. The receptor set was obtained from an adult who was a healthcare worker with PCR-confirmed SARS-CoV-2 infection or an uninfected control (not recorded which).

This clonotype was seen repeatedly, ten times or more. This sequence joins TRBV4-1 and TRBJ1-2, with D maybe TRBD1 (5 bases). The germline V gene has CDR1 MGHRA and CDR2 YSYEKL. The CDR3 sequence is 18 residues long. V was cut by 0 bases and J by 3 bases, with 20 bases left in between. The CDR3 coding sequence is TGCGCCAGCAGCCAAGATAATAGGGGCTCAGGGTGGCACTATGGCTACACCTTC. It translates to CASSQDNRGSGWHYGYTF.

The chain employs TRBV9 and TRBJ1-2, with TRBD1 as a possible D gene (6 bases). V was pared by 4 bases and J by 3 bases, with 10 bases between. CDR1 is SGDLS and CDR2 is YYNGEE in the germline V gene. This CDR3 has 13 residues. The CDR3 DNA reads as TGTGCCAGCAGCTCACGGGGGCACTATGGCTACACCTTC. This encodes CASSSRGHYGYTF.

This clonotype was seen many times. The chain recombines TRBV7-9 with TRBJ2-3; D is possibly TRBD1 (5 bases). Germline CDR1 and CDR2: SEHNR and FQNEAQ (reference sequence). There are 15 residues in the CDR3. With 5 bases removed from V and 0 bases from J, the gap between germline ends came to 12 bases. In DNA form, the CDR3 reads TGTGCCAGCAGCCTAGGGGCCCCTAGCACAGATACGCAGTATTTT. This encodes CASSLGAPSTDTQYF.

This clonotype was observed many times. The gene calls are TRBV3-1 and TRBJ2-3; D may correspond to TRBD1 or TRBD2 (6 bases each). The CDR3 length is 17 residues. CDR1 is LGHDT and CDR2 is YNNKEL in the germline V gene (reference sequence). With 0 bases removed from V and 1 base from J, the gap between germline ends came to 14 bases. The CDR3 is CASSQDLTGARTDTQYF. As DNA, the CDR3 is TGTGCCAGCAGCCAAGATTTGACGGGGGCCCGCACAGATACGCAGTATTTT.

This chain links TRBV20-1 with TRBJ2-7, with D perhaps TRBD2 (5 bases). V was trimmed by 1 base and J by 6 bases, leaving 7 bases between them. This CDR3 region has 11 residues. Per germline, CDR1 DFQATT and CDR2 SNEGSKA (reference sequence). CDR3 nucleotides: TGCAGTGCTAGAGGAGGAGGCGAGCAGTACTTC. This encodes CSARGGGEQYF.

J is TRBJ1-1 and V is TRBV7-2, with D possibly being TRBD1 (5 bases). The germline CDR1 and CDR2 sequences are SGHTA and FQGNSA. CDR3 length equals 14 residues. Trimming left V 3 bases short and J 8 bases short, with 16 bases between. This CDR3 is CASSFLRDQGEAFF. DNA of the CDR3: TGTGCCAGCAGCTTCCTCAGGGACCAAGGCGAAGCTTTCTTT.

DNA of the CDR3: TGCAGTGCCGGGACTTACTACTACAATGAGCAGTTCTTC. Its translation is CSAGTYYYNEQFF. The V gene is TRBV20-1, the J gene TRBJ2-1, with D perhaps matching TRBD2 (6 bases). CDR1 and CDR2 (germline): DFQATT, SNEGSKA (reference sequence). V was cut by 6 bases and J by 3 bases, with 12 bases left in between. CDR3 length: 13 residues.

The rearrangement uses TRBV5-1 and TRBJ2-1, with D tentatively TRBD1 (5 bases). Germline lookup yields CDR1 SGHRS and CDR2 YFSETQ. CDR3 length: 13 amino acids. V was trimmed by 5 bases and J by 4 bases, leaving 10 bases between them. The CDR3 DNA sequence: TGCGCCAGCAGTTCGGACACATACAATGAGCAGTTCTTC. Encoded protein: CASSSDTYNEQFF.

This clonotype was recorded at least ten times. The chain couples TRBV4-2 to TRBJ2-3; 12 bases agree with TRBD2. The CDR3 loop spans 17 amino acids. V lost 0 bases and J lost 5; bases outside the gene matches: 6. Germline loops: CDR1 LGHNA, CDR2 YNFKEQ. CDR3 sequence reads: CASSQDGPSGREDTQYF. The CDR3 nucleotides are TGTGCCAGCAGCCAAGATGGGCCTAGCGGGAGGGAAGATACGCAGTATTTT.

The chain joins TRBV19 to TRBJ2-4; TRBD2 might be the D (5 bases). The germline V and J ends were trimmed by 3 bases and 0 bases, with 15 bases remaining between them. The germline V gene has CDR1 LNHDA and CDR2 SQIVND (reference sequence). The CDR3 is 17 amino acids. CDR3 bases: TGTGCCAGTAGTATCCGAGGGCCGGCACTAGCCAAAAACATTCAGTACTTC. Residues: CASSIRGPALAKNIQYF.

This clonotype was observed a few times. This chain uses TRBV4-1 with TRBJ2-7; D ambiguous. The CDR3 extends over 15 amino acids. The germline gives CDR1 MGHRA, CDR2 YSYEKL. V lost 4 bases and J lost 2, with 15 bases in between. Written as DNA, the CDR3 is TGCGCCAGCAGCCTGTCCGGCACTGCTCCCTACGAGCAGTACTTC. Amino acid sequence: CASSLSGTAPYEQYF.

This clonotype was recorded at least ten times. The chain links TRBV9 to TRBJ2-1; either TRBD1 or TRBD2 may fit D (6 bases each). This CDR3 has 15 residues. V was pared by 1 base and J by 2 bases, with 10 bases between. Germline-derived CDR1 and CDR2 are SGDLS and YYNGEE. The CDR3 spells CASSVTGATYNEQFF. CDR3 DNA: TGTGCCAGCAGCGTAACGGGGGCAACCTACAATGAGCAGTTCTTC. Based on the CDR3 plus reference TRBV9 and TRBJ2-1, the full variable domain is DSGVTQTPKHLITATGQRVTLRCSPRSGDLSVYWYQQSLDQGLQFLIQYYNGEERAKGNILERFSAQQFPDLHSELNLSSLELGDSALYFCASSVTGATYNEQFFGPGTRLTVL.

This clonotype was picked up many times. This chain connects TRBV2 to TRBJ2-3; tentatively, D is TRBD1 (6 bases). V lost 7 bases and J 5 bases, leaving 7 bases between the germline ends. Germline loops: CDR1 SNHLY, CDR2 FYNNEI. The CDR3 length is 11 residues. CDR3 DNA sequence: TGTGCCAGCAAGGGGGTAGATACGCAGTATTTT. It encodes CASKGVDTQYF. The full variable domain, rest sourced from reference TRBV2 and TRBJ2-3, is EPEVTQTPSHQVTQMGQEVILRCVPISNHLYFYWYRQILGQKVEFLVSFYNNEISEKSEIFDDQFSVERPDGSNFTLKIRSTKLEDSAMYFCASKGVDTQYFGPGTRLTVL.